The source of this TCR beta chain is a study of T cell responses to AZD1222 COVID-19 vaccine. Study results and caveats: Regions 160-218 and 743-854 held dominance among vaccine-associated CD4 TCRs, which spanned spike.

CDR1 and CDR2 from the germline V gene are ENHRY and SYGVKD. The CDR3 contains 18 residues. The J segment lost 2 bases and the V segment lost 0 bases, leaving 9 bases of the junction unmatched. Assay used: immunoSEQ multiplex PCR; TCRdb lists only in-frame clones, some missing. The sample lists tens of thousands of clones; 70% to 85% were seen once. This clone occurred once. What it binds is unknown. The starting material was peripheral blood, obtained on day 0 of AZD1222 vaccination. The origin of this receptor is an adult in good health. The V and J genes are TRBV10-3 and TRBJ2-1, with 8 bases lining up with TRBD2. The CDR3 reads CAISESPGGASPYNEQFF. CDR3 sequence (DNA): TGTGCCATCAGTGAGTCACCCGGGGGGGCAAGCCCCTACAATGAGCAGTTCTTC.